The 18 T cell receptor beta chains in this list originate from one sample, sequenced in a study of T cell changes during pregnancy in multiple sclerosis. The assay was immunoSEQ multiplex PCR, and TCRdb's table has in-frame clones only and misses some. Altogether roughly 72,000 clones are present, 80% to 90% being singletons, with the ten largest covering approximately 1%. The material sequenced was peripheral blood, taken in the first trimester of pregnancy. All receptors derive from a female donor in good health, enrolled as a control in a pregnancy study.

This clone appeared a few times. This chain uses TRBV6-1 with TRBJ1-2; tentatively, D is TRBD1 (5 bases). CDR1 and CDR2 from the germline V gene are MNHNS and SASEGT. This CDR3 comprises 14 residues. Between the trimmed V and J ends, which lost 3 bases and 2 bases, there was a span of 10 bases. Here the CDR3 DNA reads TGTGCCAGCAGTGAGGGGCTCCCGAACTATGGCTACACCTTC. Protein sequence: CASSEGLPNYGYTF.

The chain couples TRBV29-1 to TRBJ1-4; D gene ambiguous. Germline CDR1 reads SQVTM; CDR2 reads ANQGSEA. V gave up 4 bases and J gave up 8 bases, with 11 bases separating them. The CDR3 length is 12 residues. In nucleotides, the CDR3 is TGCAGCGTTGCTCCCCAGGCGGAAAAACTGTTTTTT. Translated: CSVAPQAEKLFF.

The V and J genes are TRBV6-5 and TRBJ1-1; 7 nucleotides match TRBD1. The CDR3 is 14 residues long. CDR1 and CDR2 (germline): MNHEY, SVGAGI. V trimming: 4 bases; J trimming: 1 base; junction bases outside the gene matches: 3. This chain's CDR3 is CASSSRTGNTEAFF. For the CDR3, the DNA is TGTGCCAGCAGTTCCCGGACAGGGAACACTGAAGCTTTCTTT.

This chain uses TRBV6-5 with TRBJ2-3, with D possibly being TRBD2 (5 bases). Trimming took off 4 bases at V and 2 bases at J, with 10 bases between the two ends. The CDR3 runs to 14 residues. Germline assignment: CDR1 MNHEY and CDR2 SVGAGI. CDR3 sequence: CASSFSEVTDTQYF. As DNA, the CDR3 is TGTGCCAGCAGTTTTTCGGAGGTCACAGATACGCAGTATTTT.

This clone appeared a few times. The rearrangement links TRBV19 to TRBJ1-6; no definite D call. There are 15 residues in the CDR3. Looked up from germline, CDR1 is LNHDA and CDR2 is SQIVND (reference sequence). With 7 bases removed from V and 4 bases from J, the gap between germline ends came to 14 bases. CDR3 protein: CASMYGAGYNSPLHF. The CDR3 DNA reads TGTGCCAGTATGTACGGAGCCGGGTATAATTCACCCCTCCACTTT.

This chain connects TRBV7-2 to TRBJ2-1; weak D call: TRBD1 (6 bases). Trimming removed 5 bases from V and 6 bases from J, with 20 bases in between. CDR1 SGHTA and CDR2 FQGNSA come from the germline V gene. The CDR3 has 16 residues. The CDR3 region has the DNA TGTGCCAGCAGCCCCCAGTCCGGGACACCGGTCAATGAGCAGTTCTTC. It yields the protein CASSPQSGTPVNEQFF.

This chain uses TRBV5-1 with TRBJ2-3; TRBD2 aligns across 9 bases. Germline trimming cut 5 bases from V and 2 bases from J; bases unmatched to any gene: 9. The CDR3 consists of 16 residues. From germline, CDR1 is SGHRS and CDR2 YFSETQ. The CDR3 reads CASSFKAGGFTDTQYF. DNA for the CDR3: TGCGCCAGCAGTTTTAAAGCGGGGGGATTCACAGATACGCAGTATTTT.

The rearrangement joins TRBV19 to TRBJ1-5; D not certain. The CDR3 runs 16 residues. CDR1 and CDR2 from the germline V gene are LNHDA and SQIVND (reference sequence). The V and J ends lost 1 base and 0 bases respectively, with 10 bases between them. CDR3 region: CASSIVAGYSNQPQHF. CDR3 nucleotide sequence: TGTGCCAGTAGTATAGTTGCGGGTTATAGCAATCAGCCCCAGCATTTT.

The chain combines TRBV7-9 with TRBJ1-4, with TRBD1 as a possible D gene (5 bases). V lost 3 bases and J lost 6, with 11 bases in between. CDR1 is SEHNR, CDR2 FQNEAQ, per germline (reference sequence). The length of the CDR3 is 14 residues. The CDR3 DNA reads as TGTGCCAGCAGCTTCCGGCAGGGCGATGAAAAACTGTTTTTT. Translation gives CASSFRQGDEKLFF.

The chain carries TRBV27 and TRBJ2-7; D may be TRBD1 (6 bases). Germline V gene data show CDR1 as MNHEY and CDR2 as SMNVEV (reference sequence). The V end lost 3 bases, the J end lost 5 bases, and 11 bases lay between the germline ends. The CDR3 consists of 13 residues. The CDR3 is CASSFSQGNEQYF. CDR3 nucleotides: TGTGCCAGCAGTTTCTCGCAGGGGAACGAGCAGTACTTC.

This chain connects TRBV5-1 to TRBJ2-1; TRBD2 agrees at 10 bases. The CDR3 runs to 14 residues. J lost 6 bases, V lost 4 bases, and 4 bases had no gene match. Looked up from germline, CDR1 is SGHRS and CDR2 is YFSETQ. The CDR3 nucleotides are TGCGCCAGCAGCCCAGCGGGAGGGGGCAATGAGCAGTTCTTC. It is translated as CASSPAGGGNEQFF. Supplemented by reference TRBV5-1 and TRBJ2-1, the full variable domain reads KAGVTQTPRYLIKTRGQQVTLSCSPISGHRSVSWYQQTPGQGLQFLFEYFSETQRNKGNFPGRFSGRQFSNSRSEMNVSTLELGDSALYLCASSPAGGGNEQFFGPGTRLTVL.

This chain uses TRBV11-2 with TRBJ1-2; 7 bases map to TRBD1. J was trimmed by 8 bases and V by 6 bases; bases with no gene match: 12. The CDR3 length is 14 residues. Germline CDR1 is SGHAT and CDR2 is FQNNGV. In DNA form, the CDR3 reads TGTGCCAGCAGGGAGATGGACAGGACCCGGGGCTACACCTTC. Encoded protein: CASREMDRTRGYTF.

The V gene is TRBV2, the J gene TRBJ2-1, with D perhaps matching TRBD2 (5 bases). CDR1 is SNHLY and CDR2 is FYNNEI in the germline V gene. V lost 9 bases and J 5 bases, leaving 8 bases between the germline ends. This CDR3 spans 11 amino acids. The CDR3 loop reads CASGSDNEQFF. Written as DNA, the CDR3 is TGTGCCAGTGGTAGCGACAATGAGCAGTTCTTC.

The V gene is TRBV6-1, the J gene TRBJ2-7; tentative D call: TRBD2 (6 bases). Between the trimmed V and J ends, which lost 1 base and 3 bases, there was a span of 13 bases. Germline CDR1 is MNHNS and CDR2 is SASEGT. The CDR3 extends over 15 amino acids. The CDR3 DNA reads TGTGCCAGCAGTGAAGTATTGGAAGCGGGCTACGAGCAGTACTTC. Translating gives CASSEVLEAGYEQYF.

The J gene is TRBJ2-3, the V gene TRBV9, with 15 bases fitting TRBD2. This CDR3 comprises 22 residues. Germline V gene data show CDR1 as SGDLS and CDR2 as YYNGEE. V lost 2 bases, J lost 0 bases, and 16 bases stayed unmatched. The DNA for the CDR3 is TGTGCCAGCAGCGTCCCTTCCGGGACTAGCGGGGGGCCCCAGACTAGCACAGATACGCAGTATTTT. As protein: CASSVPSGTSGGPQTSTDTQYF.

J is TRBJ1-4 and V is TRBV14; 10 nucleotides line up with TRBD1. Germline V CDR1 and CDR2: SGHDN, FVKESK. The CDR3 runs to 14 residues. V was clipped by 4 bases and J by 7 bases; unmatched bases: 3. The CDR3: CASSLTGGPEKLFF. In DNA, the CDR3 is TGTGCCAGCAGCCTGACAGGGGGCCCTGAAAAACTGTTTTTT.

This clone appeared many times. The gene calls are TRBV7-8 and TRBJ1-5, with D tentatively TRBD1 (6 bases). Germline V gene data show CDR1 as SGHVS and CDR2 as FQNEAQ. This CDR3 region has 14 residues. V lost 3 bases and J lost 6, with 12 bases in between. CDR3 in amino acids: CASSFGRGSQPQHF. For the CDR3, the DNA is TGTGCCAGCAGCTTCGGCAGGGGTAGTCAGCCCCAGCATTTT. Using reference TRBV7-8 and TRBJ1-5 for the parts outside the CDR3, the full variable domain is GAGVSQSPRYKVAKRGQDVALRCDPISGHVSLFWYQQALGQGPEFLTYFQNEAQLDKSGLPSDRFFAERPEGSVSTLKIQRTQQEDSAVYLCASSFGRGSQPQHFGDGTRLSIL.

The rearrangement joins TRBV5-4 to TRBJ2-3; tentatively, D is TRBD2 (5 bases). Looked up from germline, CDR1 is SGHNT and CDR2 is YYREEE (reference sequence). This CDR3 is 15 amino acids long. V dropped 1 base and J dropped 3 bases, with 12 bases sitting between them. CDR3 loop: CASSLPGWRTDTQYF. As DNA, the CDR3 is TGTGCCAGCAGCTTGCCGGGGTGGAGGACAGATACGCAGTATTTT.